This T cell receptor beta chain emerged from a study of blood T cell repertoires in COVID-19. Measured with immunoSEQ multiplex PCR; TCRdb has only the in-frame clones, and not every one. The sample holds fewer than 200,000 clones, roughly four fifths seen once. Germline CDR1 SGHTA, CDR2 FQGNSA. J gave up 4 bases and V 0 bases, and 3 bases lay outside the gene matches. The CDR3 sequence is 16 residues long. The J gene is TRBJ2-1, the V gene TRBV7-2; 10 bases map to TRBD2. This TCR came from a woman aged 70-85 years with COVID-19, enrolled during active disease. The sequenced sample was peripheral blood. CDR3 sequence reads: CASSLAAGGGYNEQFF. CDR3 DNA: TGTGCCAGCAGCTTAGCAGCGGGAGGGGGTTACAATGAGCAGTTCTTC.